What follows are 14 T cell receptor beta chains derived from one specimen sequenced in a study of blood T cell repertoires in COVID-19. Sequenced by immunoSEQ multiplex PCR; TCRdb stores in-frame clones only, minus some. The sample includes about 170,000 clones, approximately 90% of them seen just once. Sequenced material: peripheral blood. The receptors were sampled from a young man with COVID-19, enrolled during active disease.

This clone was counted between two and nine times. The chain joins TRBV28 to TRBJ2-2; TRBD2 matches 8 bases. The CDR3 is 19 residues long. V gave up 3 bases and J gave up 2 bases; unmatched junction bases: 14. CDR1 and CDR2 (germline): MDHEN, SYDVKM. The CDR3 region has the DNA TGTGCCAGCAGTTTTTTGGGGACTAGAACATTCCTAAACACCGGGGAGCTGTTTTTT. Amino acid sequence: CASSFLGTRTFLNTGELFF.

The gene calls are TRBV9 and TRBJ2-7; 9 positions match TRBD2. V dropped 3 bases and J dropped 5; count of bases not matched to a gene: 6. Germline assignment: CDR1 SGDLS and CDR2 YYNGEE. The CDR3 has 14 amino acids. The CDR3 is CASSATGTSHEQYF. The CDR3 nucleotides are TGTGCCAGCAGCGCAACCGGGACTAGCCACGAGCAGTACTTC.

The chain is built from TRBV2 and TRBJ2-2; D remains ambiguous. CDR1 is SNHLY and CDR2 is FYNNEI in the germline V gene. V lost 2 bases, J lost 1 base, and 11 bases lay in between. The CDR3 runs 16 residues. The CDR3 DNA sequence: TGTGCCAGCAGTGAACAGCCCCGACTGAACACCGGGGAGCTGTTTTTT. It is translated as CASSEQPRLNTGELFF.

This clone was seen just once. The chain is built from TRBV18 and TRBJ1-1; no firm D call. Trimming left V 0 bases short and J 6 bases short, with 11 bases between. There are 14 residues in the CDR3. The V gene's germline CDR1 is KGHSH and CDR2 LQKENI. Here the CDR3 DNA reads TGTGCCAGCTCACCACCGGGCAGGAATGCTGAAGCTTTCTTT. Translated: CASSPPGRNAEAFF.

This sequence joins TRBV12-5 and TRBJ2-5; a possible D gene is TRBD2 (5 bases). The CDR3 consists of 14 residues. Germline-derived CDR1 and CDR2 are LGHNT and FRNRAP. The V gene lost 3 bases and the J gene lost 0 bases, with 8 bases spanning the gap. CDR3 coding DNA: TGTGCTAGTGGTTTAGAGGGAGACCAAGAGACCCAGTACTTC. Translating it yields CASGLEGDQETQYF.

The J gene is TRBJ2-7, the V gene TRBV18; TRBD1 is a possible D gene (6 bases). Trimming stripped 3 bases from V and 0 bases from J, with 18 bases between. The CDR3 length is 17 residues. Germline lookup yields CDR1 KGHSH and CDR2 LQKENI. CDR3 bases: TGTGCCAGCTCACCCTTGTCCGGGACGGACAGCTCCTACGAGCAGTACTTC. Its protein product is CASSPLSGTDSSYEQYF. Drawing the rest from reference TRBV18 and TRBJ2-7, the complete variable domain is NAGVMQNPRHLVRRRGQEARLRCSPMKGHSHVYWYRQLPEEGLKFMVYLQKENIIDESGMPKERFSAEFPKEGPSILRIQQVVRGDSAAYFCASSPLSGTDSSYEQYFGPGTRLTVT.

The chain carries TRBV10-3 and TRBJ2-7; maybe TRBD1 (5 bases). Germline V gene lookup returns CDR1 ENHRY and CDR2 SYGVKD. V dropped 6 bases and J dropped 2 bases, with 14 bases sitting between them. The CDR3 sequence is 14 residues long. The DNA for the CDR3 is TGTGCCATCAGCCAGGGTGGTGGGACCTACGAGCAGTACTTC. Its protein product is CAISQGGGTYEQYF.

The chain uses TRBV11-2 and TRBJ2-7, with D perhaps TRBD2 (6 bases). This CDR3 contains 15 residues. The V end lost 4 bases, the J end lost 2 bases, and 15 bases lay between the germline ends. Germline V lookup: CDR1 SGHAT, CDR2 FQNNGV. CDR3 sequence: CASSSKTRGTYEQYF. In DNA, the CDR3 is TGTGCCAGCAGCTCAAAGACCCGGGGGACCTACGAGCAGTACTTC.

This clone appeared a single time. The chain employs TRBV12-3 or TRBV12-4 and TRBJ2-7; perhaps TRBD2 as D (5 bases). With 3 bases removed from V and 4 bases from J, the gap between germline ends came to 10 bases. The CDR3 contains 13 residues. Written as DNA, the CDR3 is TGTGCCAGCAGTTTGGGAGTGGTATACGAGCAGTACTTC. Its protein is CASSLGVVYEQYF.

The V call is TRBV5-8, the J call TRBJ1-6, with unresolved D. V dropped 4 bases and J dropped 3 bases, with 11 bases sitting between them. CDR1 SGHTS and CDR2 YDEGEE come from the germline V gene. This CDR3 has 15 residues. Here the CDR3 DNA reads TGTGCCAGCAGCCTCTCGGGGAGCTATAATTCACCCCTCCACTTT. Translation gives CASSLSGSYNSPLHF. The whole variable domain, filled in from reference TRBV5-8 and TRBJ1-6, reads EAGVTQSPTHLIKTRGQQATLRCSPISGHTSVYWYQQALGLGLQFLLWYDEGEERNRGNFPPRFSGRQFPNYSSELNVNALELEDSALYLCASSLSGSYNSPLHFGNGTRLTVT.

This rearrangement joins TRBV6-2 or TRBV6-3 to TRBJ1-6; 10 bases align to TRBD1. In germline, CDR1 is MNHEY, CDR2 SVGEGT. The V gene end was trimmed by 2 bases and the J gene end by 8 bases; junction bases not matched to a gene: 3. The CDR3 runs 15 residues. The DNA for the CDR3 is TGTGCCAGCAGTTACCGGGACAGGGGATATTCACCCCTCCACTTT. Its translation is CASSYRDRGYSPLHF.

In this sample, this clone turned up a few times. CDR3 protein: CASSLEGQGYSPLHF. CDR3 bases: TGCGCCAGCAGCTTGGAGGGACAGGGGTATTCACCCCTCCACTTT. This sequence joins TRBV5-1 and TRBJ1-6, with TRBD1 matching 10 bases. The germline V gene encodes CDR1 SGHRS and CDR2 YFSETQ. V lost 0 bases, J lost 8 bases, and 2 bases stayed unmatched. CDR3 length: 15 amino acids.

This clone showed up just once. The chain joins TRBV29-1 to TRBJ1-4, with D hard to call. V dropped 0 bases and J dropped 8 bases, with 13 bases sitting between them. Germline CDR1 reads SQVTM; CDR2 reads ANQGSEA. This CDR3 has 14 amino acids. CDR3 in DNA: TGCAGCGTTGAAGATCCGAGGCGCCGGGAAAAACTGTTTTTT. Residues: CSVEDPRRREKLFF. The full variable domain, with the rest looked up from reference TRBV29-1 and TRBJ1-4, is SAVISQKPSRDICQRGTSLTIQCQVDSQVTMMFWYRQQPGQSLTLIATANQGSEATYESGFVIDKFPISRPNLTFSTLTVSNMSPEDSSIYLCSVEDPRRREKLFFGSGTQLSVL.

The V gene is TRBV5-6, the J gene TRBJ2-5; a possible D gene is TRBD1 (5 bases). The CDR3 is 13 amino acids. The V gene's germline CDR1 is SGHDT and CDR2 YYEEEE. V gave up 0 bases and J gave up 4 bases, with 7 bases separating them. CDR3 in DNA: TGTGCCAGCAGCTTGGAAGGGGTAGAGACCCAGTACTTC. Translated: CASSLEGVETQYF.